Listed below are T cell receptor beta chains from one sample, sequenced in a study of T cells after yellow fever vaccination. Each CDR3 protein is one row after TCRdb ran MiXCR on the 5' RACE reads. The repertoire holds about 320,000 distinct CDR3 sequences, 3.5% to 4.5% seen once, with approximately 19% in the top ten. Material: PBMCs, obtained 15 days after the yellow fever booster vaccination. The receptors derive from a man in his late teens or twenties who received the YFV17D yellow fever vaccine. The CDR3 runs from the conserved cysteine through the conserved F or W. The order of the fields is D gene, V gene, clone size, J gene, CDR3 protein, CDR3 DNA. The D gene is left open where the match is weak. Clone sizes are given selectively: once, few, many, or a class where the clone is expanded.

TRBD2	TRBV5-1	-	TRBJ2-1	CASSPQSGGAFFF	TGCGCCAGCAGCCCCCAGAGCGGGGGGGCCTTTTTCTTC
-	TRBV20-1	few	TRBJ1-2	CSAGDYGYTF	TGCAGTGCTGGCGATTATGGCTACACCTTC
TRBD2	TRBV12-3/TRBV12-4	-	TRBJ2-3	CASTSGDSTDTQYF	TGTGCCAGCACCAGCGGGGATTCCACAGATACGCAGTATTTT
-	TRBV18	few	TRBJ2-7	CASSPPGREQYF	TGTGCCAGCTCACCACCAGGGAGGGAGCAGTACTTC
-	TRBV5-1	many	TRBJ2-3	CASSLMSDTQYF	TGCGCCAGCAGCTTGATGTCGGATACGCAGTATTTT
TRBD1	TRBV20-1	-	TRBJ2-1	CSARVETGHRGGQFF	TGCAGTGCTAGAGTCGAGACAGGGCACCGTGGGGGGCAGTTCTTC
-	TRBV7-9	many	TRBJ2-3	CASSAFSDTQYF	TGTGCCAGCAGCGCTTTTTCAGATACGCAGTATTTT
TRBD1	TRBV29-1	-	TRBJ2-5	CSVEDPLMQGEETQYF	TGCAGCGTTGAAGACCCCCTAATGCAGGGGGAAGAGACCCAGTACTTC
TRBD2	TRBV6-5	many	TRBJ2-1	CASSLAGGPGEQFF	TGTGCCAGCAGCTTAGCGGGGGGGCCTGGTGAGCAGTTCTTC
-	TRBV5-1	-	TRBJ1-1	CASSFQMNTEAFF	TGCGCCAGCAGCTTCCAGATGAACACTGAAGCTTTCTTT
-	TRBV6-6	few	TRBJ2-2	CASSLQGSTGELFF	TGTGCCAGCAGCCTACAGGGATCAACCGGGGAGCTGTTTTTT
TRBD2	TRBV11-2	few	TRBJ2-5	CASSLSGGAWTQYF	TGTGCCAGCAGCTTATCGGGGGGGGCTTGGACCCAGTACTTC
-	TRBV7-8	many	TRBJ2-5	CASSLARGVQETQYF	TGTGCCAGCAGCTTAGCTAGGGGCGTCCAAGAGACCCAGTACTTC
-	TRBV11-2	few	TRBJ2-1	CASSVDKGPYNEQFF	TGTGCCAGCAGCGTGGACAAAGGGCCCTACAATGAGCAGTTCTTC
-	TRBV7-2	-	TRBJ2-1	CASSLEYNSEQFF	TGTGCCAGCAGCTTAGAGTACAATTCTGAGCAGTTCTTC
TRBD1	TRBV4-3	many	TRBJ2-7	CASSQDGTGSYEQYF	TGCGCCAGCAGCCAAGATGGGACAGGGAGTTACGAGCAGTACTTC
-	TRBV5-1	-	TRBJ1-2	CASSPTVLSNYGYTF	TGCGCCAGCAGCCCGACAGTGCTATCAAACTATGGCTACACCTTC
TRBD2	TRBV7-9	many	TRBJ2-3	CASSSSGGLYSTDTQYF	TGTGCCAGCAGCTCAAGCGGGGGGCTGTATAGCACAGATACGCAGTATTTT
-	TRBV2	many	TRBJ2-5	CASARGTETQYF	TGTGCCAGCGCAAGGGGAACAGAGACCCAGTACTTC
-	TRBV7-2	-	TRBJ2-5	CASRFGGWETQYF	TGTGCCAGCAGGTTTGGTGGATGGGAGACCCAGTACTTC
TRBD1	TRBV5-1	once	TRBJ2-1	CASSLVGRGNSYNEQFF	TGCGCCAGCAGCTTGGTTGGCAGGGGGAACTCCTACAATGAGCAGTTCTTC
-	TRBV12-3/TRBV12-4	many	TRBJ1-3	CASSLNPRAGNTIYF	TGTGCCAGCAGTTTAAATCCCAGGGCTGGAAACACCATATATTTT
-	TRBV19	many	TRBJ1-5	CASSPRQAYNQPQHF	TGTGCCAGTAGTCCTAGACAGGCCTACAATCAGCCCCAGCATTTT
-	TRBV7-7	few	TRBJ1-4	CASSPSLLRGEKLFF	TGTGCTAGCAGCCCCTCGCTCCTTCGCGGGGAAAAACTGTTTTTT
TRBD1	TRBV4-1	-	TRBJ2-5	CASSPSTGGFEETQYF	TGCGCCAGCAGCCCTTCGACAGGGGGCTTCGAGGAGACCCAGTACTTC
-	TRBV5-1	many	TRBJ1-4	CASSLVAGTANEKLFF	TGCGCCAGCAGCTTGGTGGCGGGGACGGCTAATGAAAAACTGTTTTTT
-	TRBV27	few	TRBJ2-1	CASSLSRAGRSYNEQFF	TGTGCCAGCAGTTTATCTCGTGCGGGTCGCTCCTACAATGAGCAGTTCTTC
-	TRBV20-1	few	TRBJ2-3	CSAPDASRGGNTQYF	TGCAGTGCTCCCGACGCTAGCCGGGGCGGGAATACGCAGTATTTT
-	TRBV7-3	many	TRBJ2-7	CASSLKALAPSYEQYF	TGTGCCAGCAGCTTAAAGGCGTTAGCTCCCTCCTACGAGCAGTACTTC
-	TRBV4-3	many	TRBJ2-7	CASSQGPGARYEQYF	TGCGCCAGCAGCCAAGGACCAGGCGCTCGCTACGAGCAGTACTTC
-	TRBV5-1	many	TRBJ1-1	CASSWGDPEEAFF	TGCGCCAGCAGCTGGGGAGATCCGGAAGAAGCTTTCTTT
-	TRBV7-2	many	TRBJ1-2	CASSTGTENYGYTF	TGTGCCAGCAGCACCGGGACGGAAAACTATGGCTACACCTTC
-	TRBV6-2/TRBV6-3	many	TRBJ2-4	CASSDNRVQYF	TGTGCCAGCAGTGACAATCGGGTTCAGTACTTC
-	TRBV7-2	-	TRBJ1-3	CASSLFGGLTGNTIYF	TGTGCCAGCAGCTTATTCGGGGGGCTGACTGGAAACACCATATATTTT
TRBD1	TRBV20-1	-	TRBJ1-4	CSARLTGGEKLFF	TGCAGTGCTAGATTGACAGGGGGAGAAAAACTGTTTTTT
-	TRBV5-1	many	TRBJ2-4	CASSLGNSVAKNIQYF	TGCGCCAGCAGCTTGGGTAACAGCGTAGCCAAAAACATTCAGTACTTC
-	TRBV4-1	-	TRBJ1-5	CASSPPSNQPQHF	TGCGCCAGCAGCCCCCCTAGCAATCAGCCCCAGCATTTT
-	TRBV10-3	-	TRBJ1-5	CAISASPQGIGWQPQHF	TGTGCCATCAGTGCCAGCCCCCAGGGTATAGGATGGCAGCCCCAGCATTTT
-	TRBV13	many	TRBJ1-1	CASSLEPNTEAFF	TGTGCCAGCAGCTTAGAACCGAACACTGAAGCTTTCTTT
-	TRBV12-3/TRBV12-4	many	TRBJ2-2	CASSKTHAGELFF	TGTGCCAGCAGTAAGACCCACGCCGGGGAGCTGTTTTTT
-	TRBV4-1	few	TRBJ2-5	CASSPERVGETQYF	TGCGCCAGCAGCCCCGAGCGGGTGGGAGAGACCCAGTACTTC
TRBD1	TRBV7-9	few	TRBJ2-1	CASSSGQGESYNEQFF	TGTGCCAGCAGCTCCGGACAGGGGGAATCCTACAATGAGCAGTTCTTC
-	TRBV29-1	many	TRBJ2-7	CSVGLKGEQYF	TGCAGCGTCGGACTAAAAGGCGAGCAGTACTTC
-	TRBV5-1	-	TRBJ2-1	CASSLEGGVTSYNEQFF	TGCGCCAGCAGCTTGGAGGGCGGGGTAACCTCCTACAATGAGCAGTTCTTC
-	TRBV6-5	many	TRBJ2-7	CASSFGTGPSSEQYF	TGTGCCAGCAGCTTCGGGACGGGCCCGTCAAGCGAGCAGTACTTC
-	TRBV5-1	once	TRBJ1-6	CASSLDLGSPLHF	TGCGCCAGCAGCCTCGACTTGGGGTCACCCCTCCACTTT
-	TRBV4-2	many	TRBJ2-3	CASSQDWDTQYF	TGTGCCAGCAGCCAAGACTGGGATACGCAGTATTTT
-	TRBV6-5	-	TRBJ2-4	CASSYGAGSAKNIQYF	TGTGCCAGCAGTTACGGGGCGGGGTCGGCCAAAAACATTCAGTACTTC
-	TRBV6-5	-	TRBJ1-5	CASSPHNSNQPQHF	TGTGCCAGCAGTCCACATAATAGCAATCAGCCCCAGCATTTT
-	TRBV6-2/TRBV6-3	-	TRBJ2-5	CASNPQRQETQYF	TGTGCCAGCAACCCACAGCGACAAGAGACCCAGTACTTC
TRBD2	TRBV5-4	few	TRBJ2-5	CASSLLLAGNKETQYF	TGTGCCAGCAGCTTGCTCCTAGCGGGGAATAAAGAGACCCAGTACTTC
TRBD2	TRBV7-3	-	TRBJ2-1	CASSFTSGGNNEQFF	TGTGCCAGCAGCTTCACTAGCGGGGGCAACAATGAGCAGTTCTTC
-	TRBV7-2	few	TRBJ1-2	CASSLRGNGYTF	TGTGCCAGCAGCTTACGGGGGAATGGCTACACCTTC
-	TRBV7-6	-	TRBJ2-5	CASSSLSWDTQETQYF	TGTGCCAGCAGTTCCTTGTCGTGGGACACCCAAGAGACCCAGTACTTC
-	TRBV24-1	-	TRBJ1-5	CATSEGTSNQPQHF	TGTGCCACCAGTGAAGGAACTAGCAATCAGCCCCAGCATTTT
-	TRBV7-9	many	TRBJ1-1	CASSLMWTEAFF	TGTGCCAGCAGCTTAATGTGGACTGAAGCTTTCTTT
-	TRBV29-1	-	TRBJ1-1	CSVEDSGWDTEAFF	TGCAGCGTTGAAGATTCCGGATGGGACACTGAAGCTTTCTTT
-	TRBV6-5	many	TRBJ2-5	CASSYPSGETQYF	TGTGCCAGCAGTTACCCTTCGGGGGAGACCCAGTACTTC
-	TRBV5-1	many	TRBJ1-1	CASSFLPTGLNTEAFF	TGCGCCAGCAGCTTTTTACCGACAGGATTGAACACTGAAGCTTTCTTT